The sequence of this T cell receptor (beta chain) was determined in a study of blood T cell repertoires in COVID-19. Study summary: Sample material is recorded as cDNA or gDNA derived from T cells, B-cell-depleted T cells, or PBMCs.

Germline V gene lookup returns CDR1 KGHSH and CDR2 LQKENI. Germline trimming cut 0 bases from V and 5 bases from J; bases unmatched to any gene: 3. CDR3 size: 15 residues. TCRdb's table, derived via immunoSEQ multiplex PCR, lists solely in-frame clones and lacks some. Among over 200,000 clones listed, roughly 84% were seen once. This rearrangement joins TRBV18 to TRBJ2-1; 8 bases map to TRBD2. Sequenced sample: peripheral blood. This receptor was identified in a man aged 35-49 years with active or convalescent COVID-19. CDR3 loop: CASSPPSGANNEQFF. The DNA for the CDR3 is TGTGCCAGCTCACCACCTAGCGGGGCCAACAATGAGCAGTTCTTC.